Listed here are 16 T cell receptor beta chains from one sample, sequenced in a study of T cells in Graves' hyperthyroidism and ophthalmopathy. Template material for amplifying TCR beta CDR3 regions consisted of RNA transcripts. First-round RT-PCR of the TCR CDR3 relied on the HTBI primer set. TCRdb redid the calling of the multiplex PCR reads with MiXCR, one entry per CDR3 protein. The sample yields under 450,000 distinct CDR3 sequences, roughly 14% seen once. What was sequenced was blood. The receptor set was obtained from a woman aged 18-29 years with Graves' hyperthyroidism.

This clonotype occurred many times. The gene calls are TRBV24-1 and TRBJ1-4; no clear D gene. Germline-derived CDR1 and CDR2 are KGHDR and SFDVKD. The CDR3 is made up of 15 amino acids. Trimming took off 2 bases at V and 7 bases at J, with 13 bases between the two ends. Here the CDR3 reads CATSDSRHGREKLFF. The DNA for the CDR3 is TGTGCCACCAGTGATTCTCGACACGGACGTGAAAAACTGTTTTTT.

A word on this clonotype: It may be a read error: a sequence one base away is much more abundant. The chain employs TRBV29-1 and TRBJ2-7; D is uncertain. In germline, CDR1 is SQVTM, CDR2 ANQGSEA. The V end was cut by 4 bases, the J end by 3 bases, with 10 bases between. This CDR3 comprises 12 residues. CDR3 in amino acids: CSVVTRVYEQYF. The DNA of the CDR3 is TGCAGCGTTGTGACAAGGGTCTACGAGCAGTACTTC.

Comments on this clonotype: A read error may be the cause here, since a much bigger clone is one base away. The rearrangement links TRBV2 to TRBJ2-2, with 8 bases that match TRBD1. The CDR3 is 14 amino acids. The junction had 9 bases not matched to a gene; V was cut back by 11 bases and J by 4 bases. CDR1 and CDR2 (germline): SNHLY, FYNNEI. CDR3 nucleotide sequence: TGTGCCGGCATTGAGGACAGGGTCACCGGGGAGCTGTTTTTT. This translates into CAGIEDRVTGELFF.

This clonotype was counted many times. The rearrangement links TRBV27 to TRBJ2-7; D not certain. The CDR3 is 13 residues long. From germline, CDR1 is MNHEY and CDR2 SMNVEV (reference sequence). Trimming pared 6 bases from V and 0 bases from J, leaving 9 bases between. CDR3 DNA sequence: TGTGCCAGCAGCGCACTTAGCTCCTACGAGCAGTACTTC. Its protein is CASSALSSYEQYF.

In this sample, this clonotype turned up a few times. CDR3 protein: CASSIGQSPGTEAFF. Here the CDR3 DNA reads TGTGCCAGTAGTATCGGACAGTCACCGGGGACTGAAGCTTTCTTT. The rearrangement joins TRBV19 to TRBJ1-1, with a possible D match to TRBD1 (6 bases). Between the trimmed V and J ends, which lost 3 bases and 5 bases, there was a span of 16 bases. The CDR3 has 15 residues. Germline V gives CDR1 LNHDA, CDR2 SQIVND (reference sequence).

Ten or more counts support this clonotype. The rearrangement joins TRBV28 to TRBJ1-5, with TRBD1 matching 9 bases. Looked up from germline, CDR1 is MDHEN and CDR2 is SYDVKM. This CDR3 has 15 amino acids. Trimming cost V 5 bases and J 4 bases; bases outside gene matches: 6. Here the CDR3 reads CASSTPTGGNQPQHF. The CDR3 DNA reads as TGTGCCAGCAGTACCCCGACAGGGGGAAATCAGCCCCAGCATTTT.

This rearrangement joins TRBV7-9 to TRBJ2-1; TRBD1 aligns across 9 bases. The CDR3 runs 16 residues. Per germline, CDR1 SEHNR and CDR2 FQNEAQ (reference sequence). V was clipped by 4 bases and J by 12 bases; unmatched bases: 16. DNA of the CDR3: TGTGCCAGCAGCTCTAGTTGGGACAGGGAAGAGGTCGGGCAGTTCTTC. Amino acids: CASSSSWDREEVGQFF.

This clonotype turned up a few times. This chain connects TRBV4-1 to TRBJ1-4, with D uncertain. V lost 0 bases and J lost 6, with 11 bases in between. Germline CDR1 reads MGHRA; CDR2 reads YSYEKL. CDR3 length: 15 amino acids. The CDR3 reads CASSQDRGFDEKLFF. The CDR3 DNA is TGCGCCAGCAGCCAAGATAGAGGGTTCGATGAAAAACTGTTTTTT.

This clonotype was seen at least ten times. This chain uses TRBV7-2 with TRBJ2-1, with D possibly matching TRBD2 (5 bases). The CDR3 runs to 15 residues. V lost 1 base, J lost 9 bases, and 16 bases lay in between. From germline, CDR1 is SGHTA and CDR2 FQGNSA. The CDR3 here is CASSLDGGVQTEQFF. For the CDR3, the DNA is TGTGCCAGCAGCTTAGATGGAGGCGTACAGACTGAGCAGTTCTTC.

The sample holds many counts of this clonotype. The rearrangement links TRBV2 to TRBJ1-4; D gene uncertain. Trimming left V 4 bases short and J 0 bases short, with 9 bases between. Germline CDR1 reads SNHLY; CDR2 reads FYNNEI. This CDR3 has 15 residues. The CDR3 coding sequence is TGTGCCAGCAGTGGGAGGATAGCAACTAATGAAAAACTGTTTTTT. Its protein is CASSGRIATNEKLFF.

This clonotype was counted at least ten times. The rearrangement links TRBV18 to TRBJ2-2, with 7 positions matching TRBD1. The ends lost 6 bases at V and 10 bases at J; junction bases unmatched: 14. CDR1 is KGHSH, CDR2 LQKENI, per germline. This CDR3 is 15 amino acids long. In DNA, the CDR3 is TGTGCCAGCTCCCACCAGAGGCCAGGGGGTATGGAGCTGTTTTTT. It codes for CASSHQRPGGMELFF.

The table lists this clonotype with a few counts. The chain carries TRBV4-1 and TRBJ1-5; 7 bases align to TRBD1. CDR3 length equals 17 residues. The V gene's germline CDR1 is MGHRA and CDR2 YSYEKL. The trim removed 0 bases at V and 4 bases at J, leaving 9 bases unmatched. The DNA of the CDR3 is TGCGCCAGCAGCCAAGAAAGGTCCGGGACAGTGAATCAGCCCCAGCATTTT. Encoded protein: CASSQERSGTVNQPQHF.

This clonotype was seen repeatedly, ten times or more. This chain connects TRBV7-2 to TRBJ2-7; D unclear. From germline, CDR1 is SGHTA and CDR2 FQGNSA. This CDR3 has 12 amino acids. V lost 4 bases and J 4 bases, leaving 8 bases between the germline ends. Written as DNA, the CDR3 is TGTGCCAGCAGCTCTCCAACTTACGAGCAGTACTTC. Protein product: CASSSPTYEQYF.

This sequence joins TRBV6-5 and TRBJ2-7, with 8 bases that match TRBD1. The CDR3 consists of 17 residues. With 0 bases clipped from V and 5 bases from J, the junction kept 12 bases outside the gene matches. The V gene's germline CDR1 is MNHEY and CDR2 SVGAGI. The CDR3 DNA follows: TGTGCCAGCAGTTACTCCCCATGGCGTCAGGGGGCGGACGAGCAGTACTTC. Amino acids: CASSYSPWRQGADEQYF.

A few counts support this clonotype. This chain uses TRBV6-1 with TRBJ2-7; D gene unclear. CDR3 size: 15 residues. V was trimmed by 5 bases and J by 4 bases, leaving 18 bases between them. Per the germline V gene, CDR1 is MNHNS and CDR2 is SASEGT. CDR3 DNA: TGTGCCAGCAGTCCGGGCACACCCGGTTTATACGAGCAGTACTTC. It translates to CASSPGTPGLYEQYF.

This clonotype was counted a few times. The J gene is TRBJ2-7, the V gene TRBV6-5; perhaps TRBD2 as D (6 bases). The V and J ends lost 2 bases and 1 base respectively, with 15 bases between them. Germline CDR1 and CDR2: MNHEY and SVGAGI. The CDR3 runs 16 residues. This CDR3 reads CASSYNPGGSSYEQYF. CDR3 sequence (DNA): TGTGCCAGCAGTTACAACCCCGGGGGAAGTTCCTACGAGCAGTACTTC.